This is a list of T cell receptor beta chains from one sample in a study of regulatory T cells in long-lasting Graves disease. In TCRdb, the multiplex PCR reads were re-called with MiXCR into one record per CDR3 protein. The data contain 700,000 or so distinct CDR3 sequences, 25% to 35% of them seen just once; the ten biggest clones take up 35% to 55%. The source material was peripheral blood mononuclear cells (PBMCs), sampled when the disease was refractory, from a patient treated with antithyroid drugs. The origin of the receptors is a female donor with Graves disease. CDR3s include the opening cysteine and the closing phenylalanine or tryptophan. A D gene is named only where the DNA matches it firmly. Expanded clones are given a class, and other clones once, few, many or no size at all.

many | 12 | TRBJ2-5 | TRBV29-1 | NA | CSVVRLEETQYF | TGCAGCGTTGTGCGGCTGGAGGAGACCCAGTACTTC
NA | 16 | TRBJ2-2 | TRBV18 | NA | CASSFTGRRNTGELFF | TGTGCCAGCTCTTTCACGGGGCGGAGGAACACCGGGGAGCTGTTTTTT
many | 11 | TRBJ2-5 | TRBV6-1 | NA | CASTVQETQYF | TGTGCCAGCACCGTACAAGAGACCCAGTACTTC
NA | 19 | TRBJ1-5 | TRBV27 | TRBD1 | CASSLSSTGYRGSNQPQHF | TGTGCCAGCAGTTTATCGAGTACAGGGTACAGGGGAAGCAATCAGCCCCAGCATTTT
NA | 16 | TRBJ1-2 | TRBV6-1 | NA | CASRPPTDVPVMGYTF | TGTGCCAGCAGACCCCCGACAGATGTACCTGTTATGGGCTACACCTTC
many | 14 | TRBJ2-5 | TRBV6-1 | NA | CASSPRATVKTQYF | TGTGCCAGCAGCCCACGAGCAACAGTAAAGACCCAGTACTTC
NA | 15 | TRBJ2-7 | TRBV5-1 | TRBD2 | CASSRQRESAYEQYF | TGCGCCAGCAGCCGGCAGCGGGAGTCGGCCTACGAGCAGTACTTC
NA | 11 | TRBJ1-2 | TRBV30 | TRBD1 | CAWGTGYGYTF | TGTGCCTGGGGGACAGGCTATGGCTACACCTTC
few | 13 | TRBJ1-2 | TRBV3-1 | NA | CASSQVQGGGYTF | TGTGCCAGCAGCCAGGTACAGGGTGGCGGCTACACCTTC
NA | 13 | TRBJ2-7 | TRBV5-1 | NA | CASSPSGFSEQYF | TGCGCCAGCAGCCCCTCAGGGTTCTCCGAGCAGTACTTC
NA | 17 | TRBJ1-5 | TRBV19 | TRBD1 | CASSIGYRGISNQPQHF | TGTGCCAGTAGTATAGGTTACAGGGGCATTAGCAATCAGCCCCAGCATTTT
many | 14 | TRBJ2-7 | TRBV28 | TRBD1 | CASERDRGTYEQYF | TGTGCCAGCGAGCGGGACAGGGGCACCTACGAGCAGTACTTC
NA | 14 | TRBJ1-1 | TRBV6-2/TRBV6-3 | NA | CASSYSKGVTEAFF | TGTGCCAGCAGTTACTCGAAGGGGGTTACTGAAGCTTTCTTT
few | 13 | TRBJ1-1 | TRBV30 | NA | CAWTGTRGTEAFF | TGTGCCTGGACAGGGACTAGGGGCACTGAAGCTTTCTTT
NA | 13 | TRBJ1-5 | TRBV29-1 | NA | CSVETGERQPQHF | TGCAGCGTTGAGACTGGGGAAAGGCAGCCCCAGCATTTT
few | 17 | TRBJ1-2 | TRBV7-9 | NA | CASSPRALDGSNYGYTF | TGTGCCAGCAGCCCTAGGGCCCTGGACGGATCTAACTATGGCTACACCTTC
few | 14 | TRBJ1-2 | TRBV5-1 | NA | CASSLEQGTYGYTF | TGCGCCAGCAGCTTGGAACAGGGAACCTATGGCTACACCTTC
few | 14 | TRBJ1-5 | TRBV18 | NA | CASSYQGTDQPQHF | TGTGCCAGCTCATACCAGGGGACGGACCAGCCCCAGCATTTT
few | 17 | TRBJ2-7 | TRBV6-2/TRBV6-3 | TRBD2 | CASSEAGGDGIWGEQYF | TGTGCCAGCAGTGAAGCGGGGGGGGACGGGATCTGGGGCGAGCAGTACTTC
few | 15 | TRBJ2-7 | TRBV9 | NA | CASSVEPGHLYEQYF | TGTGCCAGCAGCGTTGAGCCGGGACATCTCTACGAGCAGTACTTC
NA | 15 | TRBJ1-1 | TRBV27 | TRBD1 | CASSLQGARDTEAFF | TGTGCCAGCAGTTTACAGGGGGCGCGGGACACTGAAGCTTTCTTT
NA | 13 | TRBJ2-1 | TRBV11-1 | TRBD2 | CASTLAGDNEQFF | TGTGCCAGTACACTAGCGGGAGACAATGAGCAGTTCTTC
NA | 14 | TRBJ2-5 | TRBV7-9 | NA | CASSWRTVGETQYF | TGTGCCAGCAGCTGGCGGACGGTGGGAGAGACCCAGTACTTC
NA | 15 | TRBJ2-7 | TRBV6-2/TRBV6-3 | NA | CASSYLAGTPYEQYF | TGTGCCAGCAGTTATCTAGCAGGGACACCCTACGAGCAGTACTTC
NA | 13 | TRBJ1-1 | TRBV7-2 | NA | CASSLNMGAEAFF | TGTGCCAGCAGCTTAAACATGGGCGCTGAAGCTTTCTTT
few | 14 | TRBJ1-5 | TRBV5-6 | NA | CASSLMVDNQPQHF | TGTGCCAGCAGCTTGATGGTAGACAATCAGCCCCAGCATTTT
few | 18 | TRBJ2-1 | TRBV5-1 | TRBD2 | CASSLGTGLAGGNNEQFF | TGCGCCAGCAGCTTGGGGACGGGCCTAGCGGGAGGTAACAATGAGCAGTTCTTC
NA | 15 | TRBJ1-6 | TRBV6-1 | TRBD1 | CASSLSGGATSPLHF | TGTGCCAGCAGTCTCTCAGGGGGCGCGACTTCACCCCTCCACTTT
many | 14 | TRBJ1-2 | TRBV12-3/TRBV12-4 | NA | CASSLRGIGKGYTF | TGTGCCAGCAGTTTACGGGGGATCGGGAAGGGCTACACCTTC